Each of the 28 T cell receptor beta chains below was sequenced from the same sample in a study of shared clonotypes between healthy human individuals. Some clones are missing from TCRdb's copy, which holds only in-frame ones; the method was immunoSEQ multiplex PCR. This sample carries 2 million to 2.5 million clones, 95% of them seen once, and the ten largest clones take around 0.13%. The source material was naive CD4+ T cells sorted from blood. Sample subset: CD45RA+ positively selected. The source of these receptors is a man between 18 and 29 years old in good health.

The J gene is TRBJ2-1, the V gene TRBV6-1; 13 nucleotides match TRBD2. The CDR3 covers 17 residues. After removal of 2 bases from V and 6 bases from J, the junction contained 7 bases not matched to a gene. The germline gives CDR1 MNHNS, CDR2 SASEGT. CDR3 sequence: CASSEHALAGGANEQFF. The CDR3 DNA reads TGTGCCAGCAGTGAACATGCACTAGCGGGAGGGGCCAATGAGCAGTTCTTC.

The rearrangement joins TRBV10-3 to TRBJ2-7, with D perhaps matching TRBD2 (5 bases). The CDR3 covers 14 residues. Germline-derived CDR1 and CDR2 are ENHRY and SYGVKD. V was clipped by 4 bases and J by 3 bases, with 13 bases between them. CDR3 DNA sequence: TGTGCCATCAGTGGAAGAGCGGAACACTACGAGCAGTACTTC. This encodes CAISGRAEHYEQYF.

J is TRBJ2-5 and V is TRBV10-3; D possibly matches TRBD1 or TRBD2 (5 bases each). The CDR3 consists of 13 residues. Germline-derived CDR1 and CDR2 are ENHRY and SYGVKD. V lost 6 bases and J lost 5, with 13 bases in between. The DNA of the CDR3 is TGTGCCATCAGCGGGACCCTCGGGGAGACCCAGTACTTC. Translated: CAISGTLGETQYF.

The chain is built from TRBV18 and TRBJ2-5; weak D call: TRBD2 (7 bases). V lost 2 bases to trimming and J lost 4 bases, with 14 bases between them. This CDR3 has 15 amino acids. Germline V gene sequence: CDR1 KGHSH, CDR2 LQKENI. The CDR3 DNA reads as TGTGCCAGCTCACCATATGCGGGGGCCACAGAGACCCAGTACTTC. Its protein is CASSPYAGATETQYF.

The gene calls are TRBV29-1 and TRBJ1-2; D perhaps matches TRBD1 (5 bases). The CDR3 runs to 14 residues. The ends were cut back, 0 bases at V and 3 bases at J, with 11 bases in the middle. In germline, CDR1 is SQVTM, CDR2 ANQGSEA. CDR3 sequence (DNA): TGCAGCGTTGAAGATCCAGGGAACGACTATGGCTACACCTTC. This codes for CSVEDPGNDYGYTF.

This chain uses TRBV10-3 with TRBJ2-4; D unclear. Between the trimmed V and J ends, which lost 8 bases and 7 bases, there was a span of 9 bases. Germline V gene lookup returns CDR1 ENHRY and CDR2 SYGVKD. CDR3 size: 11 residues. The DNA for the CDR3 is TGTGCCATCGGGCAAGAGAACATTCAGTACTTC. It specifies CAIGQENIQYF.

The CDR3 bases are TGTGCCAGCAGCTTAGGTTTAGGGGGAGCCTACGAGCAGTACTTC. The encoded protein is CASSLGLGGAYEQYF. The chain uses TRBV7-2 and TRBJ2-7; D perhaps matches TRBD1 (6 bases). Between the trimmed V and J ends, which lost 1 base and 2 bases, there was a span of 12 bases. Germline lookup yields CDR1 SGHTA and CDR2 FQGNSA. The CDR3 consists of 15 residues.

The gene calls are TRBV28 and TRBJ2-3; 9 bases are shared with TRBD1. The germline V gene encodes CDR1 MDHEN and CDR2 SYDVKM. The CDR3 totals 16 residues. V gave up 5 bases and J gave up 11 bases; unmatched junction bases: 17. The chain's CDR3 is CASSPTGTGSVRGQYF. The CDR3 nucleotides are TGTGCCAGCAGTCCCACCGGGACAGGGAGTGTCCGGGGGCAGTATTTT.

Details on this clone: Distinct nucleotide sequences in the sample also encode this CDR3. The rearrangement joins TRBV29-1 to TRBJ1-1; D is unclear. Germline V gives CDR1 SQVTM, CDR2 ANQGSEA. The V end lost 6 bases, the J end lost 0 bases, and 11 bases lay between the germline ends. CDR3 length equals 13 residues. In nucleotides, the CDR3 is TGCAGCGTCGAACAGAGTATGAACACTGAAGCTTTCTTT. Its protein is CSVEQSMNTEAFF.

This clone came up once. CDR3 sequence (DNA): TGTGCCAGCAGCTCCCGAACAGGGAAAGTTATTGGCACCATATATTTT. Translated, it gives CASSSRTGKVIGTIYF. This chain joins TRBV11-2 and TRBJ1-3; tentative D call: TRBD1 (6 bases). V lost 4 bases and J lost 9, with 22 bases in between. CDR3 length: 16 amino acids. Germline V CDR1 and CDR2: SGHAT, FQNNGV.

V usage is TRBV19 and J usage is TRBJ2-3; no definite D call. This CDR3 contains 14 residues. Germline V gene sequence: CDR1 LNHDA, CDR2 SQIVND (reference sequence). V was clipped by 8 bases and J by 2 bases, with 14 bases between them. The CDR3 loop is CASRRQTITDTQYF. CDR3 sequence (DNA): TGTGCCAGTCGCAGGCAAACCATCACAGATACGCAGTATTTT.

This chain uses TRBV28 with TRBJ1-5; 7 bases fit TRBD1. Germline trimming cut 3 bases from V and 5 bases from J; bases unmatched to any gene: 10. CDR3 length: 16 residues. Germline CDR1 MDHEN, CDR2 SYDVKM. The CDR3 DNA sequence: TGTGCCAGCAGTTTCTCCGGGACAGTTTTTCATCAGCCCCAGCATTTT. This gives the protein CASSFSGTVFHQPQHF.

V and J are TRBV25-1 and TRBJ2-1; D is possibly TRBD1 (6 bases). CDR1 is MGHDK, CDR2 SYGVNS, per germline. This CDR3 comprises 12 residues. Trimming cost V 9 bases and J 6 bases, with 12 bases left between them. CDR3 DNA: TGTGCCAGTGGGCCAGGGGTCAATGAGCAGTTCTTC. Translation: CASGPGVNEQFF.

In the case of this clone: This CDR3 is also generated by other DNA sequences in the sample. The CDR3 loop reads CASSSRTGSYEQYF. The CDR3, as DNA: TGTGCCAGTAGTTCGCGTACTGGTTCCTACGAGCAGTACTTC. The chain couples TRBV19 to TRBJ2-7; D gene ambiguous. Trimming removed 5 bases at V and 1 base at J, with 12 bases between. Germline CDR1 LNHDA, CDR2 SQIVND (reference sequence). The CDR3 is made up of 14 amino acids. Looking up the rest from reference TRBV19 and TRBJ2-7 gives the full variable domain: DGGITQSPKYLFRKEGQNVTLSCEQNLNHDAMYWYRQDPGQGLRLIYYSQIVNDFQKGDIAEGYSVSREKKESFPLTVTSAQKNPTAFYLCASSSRTGSYEQYFGPGTRLTVT.

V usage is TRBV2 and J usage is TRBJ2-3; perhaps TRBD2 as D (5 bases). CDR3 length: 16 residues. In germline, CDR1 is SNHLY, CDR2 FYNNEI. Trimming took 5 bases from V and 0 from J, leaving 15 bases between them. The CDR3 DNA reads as TGTGCCAGCAGTCTCGGGGAGCGGACTAGCACAGATACGCAGTATTTT. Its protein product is CASSLGERTSTDTQYF.

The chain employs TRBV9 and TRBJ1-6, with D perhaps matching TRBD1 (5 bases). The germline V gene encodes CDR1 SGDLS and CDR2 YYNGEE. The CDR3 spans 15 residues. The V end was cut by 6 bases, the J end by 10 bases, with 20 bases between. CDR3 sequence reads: CASTLGEGFGSPLHF. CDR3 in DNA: TGTGCCAGCACCCTGGGGGAAGGGTTTGGCTCACCCCTCCACTTT.

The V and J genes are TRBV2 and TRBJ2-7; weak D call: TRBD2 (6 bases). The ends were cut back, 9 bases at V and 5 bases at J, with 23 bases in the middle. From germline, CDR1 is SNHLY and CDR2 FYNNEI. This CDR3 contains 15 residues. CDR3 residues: CASTPPAGGRDEQYF. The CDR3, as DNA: TGTGCCAGTACCCCCCCGGCCGGGGGTCGGGACGAGCAGTACTTC.

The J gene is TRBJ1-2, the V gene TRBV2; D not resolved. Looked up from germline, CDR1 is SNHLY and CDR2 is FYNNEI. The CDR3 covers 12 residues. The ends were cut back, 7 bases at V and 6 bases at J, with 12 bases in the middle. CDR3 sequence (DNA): TGTGCCAGCAATCCGGGTAGGGATGGCTACACCTTC. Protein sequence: CASNPGRDGYTF. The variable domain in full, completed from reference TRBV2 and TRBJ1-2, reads EPEVTQTPSHQVTQMGQEVILRCVPISNHLYFYWYRQILGQKVEFLVSFYNNEISEKSEIFDDQFSVERPDGSNFTLKIRSTKLEDSAMYFCASNPGRDGYTFGSGTRLTVV.

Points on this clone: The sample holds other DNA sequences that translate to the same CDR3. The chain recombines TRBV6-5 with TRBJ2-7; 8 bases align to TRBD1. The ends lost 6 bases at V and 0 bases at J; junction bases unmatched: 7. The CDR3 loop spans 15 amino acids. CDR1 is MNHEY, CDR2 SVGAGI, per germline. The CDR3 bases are TGTGCCAGCAGCCCAACAGGGGGAAGCTCCTACGAGCAGTACTTC. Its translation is CASSPTGGSSYEQYF.

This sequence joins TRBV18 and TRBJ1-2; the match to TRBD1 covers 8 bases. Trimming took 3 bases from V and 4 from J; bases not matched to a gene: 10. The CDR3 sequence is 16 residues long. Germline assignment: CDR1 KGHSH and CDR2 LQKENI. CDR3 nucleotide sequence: TGTGCCAGCTCACCTATCGGACAGGGTAATATCTATGGCTACACCTTC. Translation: CASSPIGQGNIYGYTF. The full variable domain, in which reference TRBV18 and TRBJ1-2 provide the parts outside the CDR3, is NAGVMQNPRHLVRRRGQEARLRCSPMKGHSHVYWYRQLPEEGLKFMVYLQKENIIDESGMPKERFSAEFPKEGPSILRIQQVVRGDSAAYFCASSPIGQGNIYGYTFGSGTRLTVV.

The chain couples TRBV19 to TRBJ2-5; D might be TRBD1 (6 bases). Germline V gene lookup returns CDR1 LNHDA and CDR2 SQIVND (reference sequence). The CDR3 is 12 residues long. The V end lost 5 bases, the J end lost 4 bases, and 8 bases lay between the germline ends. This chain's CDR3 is CASSEGGETQYF. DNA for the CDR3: TGTGCCAGTAGTGAAGGGGGAGAGACCCAGTACTTC.

The CDR3 sequence: CASSYSSGHTLYEQYF. The CDR3, as DNA: TGTGCCAGCAGTTACTCCTCGGGACACACCCTTTACGAGCAGTACTTC. The V gene is TRBV6-6, the J gene TRBJ2-7, with D perhaps matching TRBD1 (6 bases). The CDR3 has 16 amino acids. Trimming pared 0 bases from V and 4 bases from J, leaving 16 bases between. CDR1 MNHNY and CDR2 SVGAGI come from the germline V gene (reference sequence).

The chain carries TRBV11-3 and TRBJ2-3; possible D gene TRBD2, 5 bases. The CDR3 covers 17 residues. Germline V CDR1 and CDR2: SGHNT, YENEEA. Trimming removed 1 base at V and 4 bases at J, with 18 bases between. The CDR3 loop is CASSLAKLVTPPDTQYF. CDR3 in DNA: TGTGCCAGCAGCTTAGCCAAACTAGTTACCCCCCCAGATACGCAGTATTTT.

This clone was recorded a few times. Here the CDR3 reads CASSSVGTDASGANVLTF. CDR3 sequence (DNA): TGTGCCAGCAGTTCCGTGGGGACGGACGCCTCTGGGGCCAACGTCCTGACTTTC. The V call is TRBV28, the J call TRBJ2-6; D tentatively fits TRBD1 or TRBD2 (5 bases each). This CDR3 comprises 18 residues. Germline V gene sequence: CDR1 MDHEN, CDR2 SYDVKM. V was shortened by 4 bases and J by 0 bases, with 16 bases between the two germline ends.

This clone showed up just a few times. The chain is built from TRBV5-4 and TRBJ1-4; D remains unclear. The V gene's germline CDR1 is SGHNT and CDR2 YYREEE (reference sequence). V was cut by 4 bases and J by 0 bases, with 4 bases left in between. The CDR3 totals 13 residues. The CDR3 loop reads CASSSPTNEKLFF. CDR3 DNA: TGTGCCAGCAGCAGTCCAACTAATGAAAAACTGTTTTTT.

DNA of the CDR3: TGTGCCAGCTCACCCGACTACTCTGGAAACACCATATATTTT. It codes for CASSPDYSGNTIYF. This rearrangement joins TRBV18 to TRBJ1-3; unclear D gene. The germline CDR1 and CDR2 sequences are KGHSH and LQKENI. This CDR3 region has 14 residues. V lost 3 bases, J lost 0 bases, and 6 bases lay in between. Based on the CDR3 plus reference TRBV18 and TRBJ1-3, the full variable domain is NAGVMQNPRHLVRRRGQEARLRCSPMKGHSHVYWYRQLPEEGLKFMVYLQKENIIDESGMPKERFSAEFPKEGPSILRIQQVVRGDSAAYFCASSPDYSGNTIYFGEGSWLTVV.

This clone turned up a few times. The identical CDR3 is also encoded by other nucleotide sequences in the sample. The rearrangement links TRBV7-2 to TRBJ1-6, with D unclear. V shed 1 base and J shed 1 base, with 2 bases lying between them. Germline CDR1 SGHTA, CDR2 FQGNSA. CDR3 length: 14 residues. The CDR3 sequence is CASSLDSYNSPLHF. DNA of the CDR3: TGTGCCAGCAGCTTAGATTCCTATAATTCACCCCTCCACTTT.

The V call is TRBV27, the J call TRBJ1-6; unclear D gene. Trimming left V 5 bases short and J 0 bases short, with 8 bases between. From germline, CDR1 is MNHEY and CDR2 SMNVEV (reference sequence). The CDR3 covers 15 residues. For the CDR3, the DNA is TGTGCCAGCAGTGTAGGGAGCTCCTATAATTCACCCCTCCACTTT. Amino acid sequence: CASSVGSSYNSPLHF.